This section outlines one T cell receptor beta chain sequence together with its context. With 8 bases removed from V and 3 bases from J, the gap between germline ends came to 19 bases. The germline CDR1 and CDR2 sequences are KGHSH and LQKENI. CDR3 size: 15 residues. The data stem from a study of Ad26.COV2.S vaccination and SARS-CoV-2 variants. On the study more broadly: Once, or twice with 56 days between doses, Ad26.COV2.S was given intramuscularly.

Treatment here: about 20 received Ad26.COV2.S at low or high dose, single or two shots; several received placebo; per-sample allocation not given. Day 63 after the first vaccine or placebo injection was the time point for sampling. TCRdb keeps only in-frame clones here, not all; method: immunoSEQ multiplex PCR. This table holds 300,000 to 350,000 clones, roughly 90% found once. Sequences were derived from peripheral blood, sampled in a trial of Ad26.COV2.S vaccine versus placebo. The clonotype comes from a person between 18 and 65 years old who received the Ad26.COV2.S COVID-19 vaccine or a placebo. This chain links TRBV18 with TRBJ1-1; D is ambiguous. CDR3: CASRSYQVRDTEAFF. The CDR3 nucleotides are TGTGCCAGCCGGAGTTACCAGGTACGGGACACTGAAGCTTTCTTT.